This is a list of T cell receptor beta chains from one sample in a study of shared clonotypes between healthy human individuals. This table comes from immunoSEQ multiplex PCR, and its TCRdb copy is limited to in-frame clones, with some not included. Of approximately 500,000 clones in the sample, 60% to 85% were seen once. The sequencing input was PBMCs. These receptors were obtained from a woman aged 35 to 49 in good health. Some clones in this sample may be carry-over from other donors' samples. Both conserved end residues are part of each CDR3. Fields, in order: V gene, J gene, clone size, D gene, CDR3 protein, CDR3 DNA. D genes are given only for firm matches. The listing skips clone size in some rows; elsewhere it reads once, few, many or a size class.

TRBV7-2,TRBJ2-1,-,-,CASSLAGPSSYNEQFF,TGTGCCAGCAGCTTAGCTGGGCCGAGCTCCTACAATGAGCAGTTCTTC
TRBV18,TRBJ2-7,few,TRBD1,CASSTNRGGSYEQYF,TGTGCCAGCTCAACCAACAGGGGTGGGTCCTACGAGCAGTACTTC
TRBV29-1,TRBJ2-7,-,-,CSVEAAADSYEQYF,TGCAGCGTTGAGGCGGCAGCGGATTCCTACGAGCAGTACTTC
TRBV7-8,TRBJ2-2,-,-,CASTKRGGHSNTGELFF,TGTGCCAGCACCAAACGCGGGGGACATTCGAACACCGGGGAGCTGTTTTTT
TRBV2,TRBJ2-1,-,-,CASSGRSAIPTYNEQFF,TGTGCCAGCAGCGGACGTAGCGCTATCCCTACCTACAATGAGCAGTTCTTC
TRBV4-2,TRBJ2-1,-,TRBD1,CASSQAGWTGSYNEQFF,TGTGCCAGCAGCCAAGCAGGCTGGACAGGGAGTTACAATGAGCAGTTCTTC
TRBV6-1,TRBJ2-3,few,-,CASSQGQLADTQYF,TGTGCCAGCAGTCAAGGGCAGTTAGCAGATACGCAGTATTTT
TRBV19,TRBJ2-7,-,TRBD1,CASSNPGQATEQYF,TGTGCCAGTAGCAACCCGGGACAGGCCACCGAGCAGTACTTC
TRBV7-9,TRBJ1-5,-,TRBD1,CASSRTGVNQPQHF,TGTGCCAGCAGCCGGACAGGCGTCAATCAGCCCCAGCATTTT
TRBV5-1,TRBJ2-7,-,-,CASSFQRTGPYEQYF,TGCGCCAGCAGCTTCCAGCGGACTGGACCCTACGAGCAGTACTTC
TRBV5-6,TRBJ2-7,-,-,CASSFTGPTIYEQYF,TGTGCCAGCAGCTTTACGGGACCGACAATTTACGAGCAGTACTTC
TRBV19,TRBJ2-4,-,TRBD2,CATGLARNIQYF,TGTGCCACCGGACTAGCGCGGAACATTCAGTACTTC
TRBV10-3,TRBJ2-2,-,-,CAISGFTGRELFF,TGTGCCATCAGTGGCTTCACGGGAAGGGAGCTGTTTTTT
TRBV6-1,TRBJ1-5,-,-,CASRNSNQPQHF,TGTGCCAGCAGAAATAGCAATCAGCCCCAGCATTTT
TRBV27,TRBJ2-2,-,-,CASSPDRLRTRNTGELFF,TGTGCCAGCAGTCCAGACCGGCTCCGGACAAGAAACACCGGGGAGCTGTTTTTT
TRBV5-1,TRBJ2-1,-,TRBD2,CASSIRARLAGDEQFF,TGCGCCAGCAGCATCCGGGCGAGACTAGCAGGCGATGAGCAGTTCTTC
TRBV5-1,TRBJ2-7,-,TRBD2,CASSLSGLAGGIHEQYF,TGCGCCAGCAGCTTGTCGGGACTAGCGGGAGGGATCCACGAGCAGTACTTC
TRBV6-5,TRBJ2-5,-,TRBD1,CASQDRAVETQYF,TGTGCCAGCCAGGACAGGGCTGTTGAGACCCAGTACTTC
TRBV5-1,TRBJ1-4,many,TRBD1,CASSIGDRGRIEKLFF,TGCGCCAGCAGCATCGGGGACAGGGGGCGAATTGAAAAACTGTTTTTT
TRBV2,TRBJ2-7,-,-,CASRRSQNSYEQYF,TGTGCCAGCAGGCGAAGCCAGAACTCCTACGAGCAGTACTTC
TRBV14,TRBJ2-3,-,-,CASSQDGWDTQYF,TGTGCCAGCAGCCAAGATGGATGGGATACGCAGTATTTT
TRBV15,TRBJ2-1,-,TRBD2,CATSNGTSGIRYEQFF,TGTGCCACCAGCAACGGGACTAGCGGGATCCGATATGAGCAGTTCTTC
TRBV28,TRBJ2-3,-,-,CASKGDGVTQYF,TGTGCCAGCAAGGGGGATGGGGTGACGCAGTATTTT
TRBV7-3,TRBJ2-1,few,-,CASSLNVGNEQFF,TGTGCCAGCAGCTTAAACGTAGGCAATGAGCAGTTCTTC
TRBV7-2,TRBJ2-1,-,TRBD2,CASSLGWGGEQFF,TGTGCCAGCAGCTTAGGTTGGGGGGGTGAGCAGTTCTTC
TRBV5-5,TRBJ1-2,-,TRBD1,CASSPTGAEVYGYTF,TGTGCCAGCAGCCCGACAGGGGCAGAGGTCTATGGCTACACCTTC
TRBV11-2,TRBJ2-1,once,-,CASSRDWSSYNEQFF,TGTGCCAGCAGCAGGGACTGGAGCTCCTACAATGAGCAGTTCTTC
TRBV5-8,TRBJ2-3,-,-,CASSLVQDTQYF,TGTGCCAGCAGCTTGGTTCAAGATACGCAGTATTTT
TRBV7-9,TRBJ1-1,few,-,CASSRDGNTEAFF,TGTGCCAGCAGCAGAGACGGGAACACTGAAGCTTTCTTT
TRBV11-2,TRBJ2-2,-,-,CASSLGREVGELFF,TGTGCCAGCAGCTTGGGCAGGGAGGTCGGGGAGCTGTTTTTT
TRBV4-2,TRBJ2-5,few,-,CASSADGQTQYF,TGTGCCAGCAGCGCAGACGGCCAGACCCAGTACTTC
TRBV5-4,TRBJ2-5,-,-,CASSLVTGTQETQYF,TGTGCCAGCAGCCTGGTTACAGGGACCCAAGAGACCCAGTACTTC
TRBV27,TRBJ2-7,-,TRBD2,CASSLSGLAGVAEQYF,TGTGCCAGCAGTTTATCGGGGCTAGCGGGAGTTGCCGAGCAGTACTTC
TRBV28,TRBJ1-5,-,-,CASSPHRDQPQHF,TGTGCCAGCAGCCCCCACAGGGATCAGCCCCAGCATTTT
TRBV11-2,TRBJ2-7,-,-,CASSLVVISGYEQYF,TGTGCCAGCAGCTTAGTGGTCATCTCCGGATACGAGCAGTACTTC
TRBV7-2,TRBJ1-2,-,TRBD1,CASSLADRGKAYGYTF,TGTGCCAGCAGCTTAGCGGACAGGGGGAAGGCCTATGGCTACACCTTC
TRBV28,TRBJ2-4,few,TRBD2,CASSLFSGALLKNIQYF,TGTGCCAGCAGTTTATTTAGCGGGGCACTCCTTAAAAACATTCAGTACTTC
TRBV18,TRBJ1-2,many,-,CASSRTGPSQGYYGYTF,TGTGCCAGCTCACGAACAGGGCCCTCCCAGGGCTACTATGGCTACACCTTC
TRBV28,TRBJ1-5,-,-,CASIPSLGNQPQHF,TGTGCCAGCATCCCCAGTTTGGGAAATCAGCCCCAGCATTTT
TRBV18,TRBJ1-2,-,-,CASSPPGDPRGADYGYTF,TGTGCCAGCTCACCACCTGGGGATCCCCGGGGTGCGGACTATGGCTACACCTTC
TRBV11-2,TRBJ2-3,-,-,CASSFLFPDTQYF,TGTGCCAGCAGCTTCCTCTTCCCCGATACGCAGTATTTT
TRBV7-2,TRBJ2-1,-,-,CASSLILDTYNEQFF,TGTGCCAGCAGCTTAATACTGGACACATACAATGAGCAGTTCTTC
TRBV7-2,TRBJ2-5,-,-,CASSFGVSETQYF,TGTGCCAGCAGCTTTGGAGTATCGGAGACCCAGTACTTC
TRBV7-2,TRBJ2-3,-,-,CASSFASGHTDTQYF,TGTGCCAGCAGCTTCGCCTCGGGACACACAGATACGCAGTATTTT
TRBV30,TRBJ2-3,-,-,CAWSLFEADTQYF,TGTGCCTGGAGTCTCTTCGAGGCAGATACGCAGTATTTT
TRBV28,TRBJ1-1,-,TRBD1,CASSDTTGGNTEAFF,TGTGCCAGCAGCGATACAACAGGGGGCAACACTGAAGCTTTCTTT
TRBV21-1,TRBJ1-2,-,-,CASSKYDPKNYGYTF,TGTGCCAGCAGCAAATACGATCCGAAAAACTATGGCTACACCTTC
TRBV7-2,TRBJ2-5,-,-,CASSLGIGVETQYF,TGTGCCAGCAGCTTAGGGATCGGGGTGGAGACCCAGTACTTC
TRBV18,TRBJ2-7,-,TRBD1,CASSPGTGVNHEQYF,TGTGCCAGCTCACCTGGGACAGGGGTGAACCACGAGCAGTACTTC
TRBV15,TRBJ1-2,few,-,CATSRDLEAGGYTF,TGTGCCACCAGCAGAGATCTTGAGGCGGGTGGCTACACCTTC
TRBV11-2,TRBJ2-2,-,-,CASSLPRQSNTGELFF,TGTGCCAGCAGCTTACCTCGACAGTCGAACACCGGGGAGCTGTTTTTT
TRBV10-3,TRBJ2-5,-,-,CAISPSVGQQETQYF,TGTGCCATCAGTCCCTCAGTAGGCCAGCAAGAGACCCAGTACTTC
TRBV5-1,TRBJ2-1,-,-,CASSPRYTYNEQFF,TGCGCCAGCAGCCCCCGATATACCTACAATGAGCAGTTCTTC
TRBV5-1,TRBJ2-3,-,-,CASSPRQVSTDTQYF,TGCGCCAGCAGCCCTAGACAGGTTAGCACAGATACGCAGTATTTT
TRBV30,TRBJ1-3,-,TRBD1,CAWNDRVVTGNTIYF,TGTGCCTGGAACGACAGGGTCGTGACTGGAAACACCATATATTTT